Listed below are T cell receptor beta chains from one sample, sequenced in a study of T cell responses to AZD1222 COVID-19 vaccine. Data came from immunoSEQ multiplex PCR; TCRdb stores just in-frame clones and leaves some out. The sample holds about 130,000 clones, 93% seen once. The sample here was peripheral blood, taken on day 0 of AZD1222 vaccination. These TCRs come from an adult in good health. CDR3s include the opening cysteine and the closing phenylalanine or tryptophan. Not every row has a clone size; where given, it reads once, few, many or a size class.

- | TRBJ1-1 | TRBV28 | CASSLSGQRAEAFF
- | TRBJ2-5 | TRBV29-1 | CSVVVVRETQYF
- | TRBJ1-1 | TRBV5-1 | CASSSMDSSDTEAFF
few | TRBJ1-2 | TRBV19 | CASNMDSNYGYTF
- | TRBJ1-2 | TRBV19 | CASSIERGFGYTF
- | TRBJ1-4 | TRBV7-8 | CASAPNGLINEKLFF
- | TRBJ2-3 | TRBV9 | CASSPWDRVEDTQYF
- | TRBJ1-1 | TRBV7-9 | CASSLGGGEATEAFF
- | TRBJ2-7 | TRBV11-2 | CASSATYEQYF
- | TRBJ1-2 | TRBV11-3 | CASGREYYGYTF
- | TRBJ1-3 | TRBV3-1/TRBV3-2 | CASSLRFSGNTIYF
- | TRBJ1-1 | TRBV23-1 | CASSQSRPQGKMNTEAFF
- | TRBJ2-3 | TRBV9 | CASSFDSQSTDTQYF
once | TRBJ1-5 | TRBV6-4 | CASSESDREYSNQPQHF
- | TRBJ1-1 | TRBV5-1 | CASSPGPFLDTEAFF
- | TRBJ2-1 | TRBV10-3 | CAISESGLSYNEQFF
- | TRBJ1-1 | TRBV6-5 | CASSYGTVYTEAFF
- | TRBJ1-5 | TRBV5-3 | CARSWTEVSNQPQHF
- | TRBJ1-4 | TRBV30 | CAWSGQPTNEKLFF
once | TRBJ1-2 | TRBV10-2 | CASWGQGLGYTF
- | TRBJ1-6 | TRBV27 | CASSLRFREIYNSPLHF
- | TRBJ1-5 | TRBV30 | CAWRGFNSNQPQHF
- | TRBJ2-7 | TRBV2 | CASDRGGTYYEQYF
- | TRBJ1-4 | TRBV14 | CASSQQGGEKLFF
- | TRBJ1-5 | TRBV27 | CASSLEAGEGQPQHF
- | TRBJ2-1 | TRBV30 | CAWISGQGHYNEQFF
- | TRBJ2-7 | TRBV28 | CASTVSGRVDEQYF